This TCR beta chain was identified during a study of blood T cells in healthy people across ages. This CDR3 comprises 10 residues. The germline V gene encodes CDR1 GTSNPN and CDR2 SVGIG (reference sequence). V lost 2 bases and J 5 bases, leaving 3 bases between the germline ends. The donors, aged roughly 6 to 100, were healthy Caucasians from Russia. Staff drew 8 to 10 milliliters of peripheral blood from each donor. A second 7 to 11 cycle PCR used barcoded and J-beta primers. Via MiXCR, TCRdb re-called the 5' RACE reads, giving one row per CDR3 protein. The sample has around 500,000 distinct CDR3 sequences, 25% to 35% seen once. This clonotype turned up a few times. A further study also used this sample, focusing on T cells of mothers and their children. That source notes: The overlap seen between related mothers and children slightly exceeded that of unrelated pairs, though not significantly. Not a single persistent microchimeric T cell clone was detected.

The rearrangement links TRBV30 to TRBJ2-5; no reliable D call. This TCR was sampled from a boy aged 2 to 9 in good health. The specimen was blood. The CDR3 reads CAWSQETQYF. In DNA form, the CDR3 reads TGTGCCTGGAGTCAGGAGACCCAGTACTTC.